Listed here are 29 T cell receptor beta chains from one sample, sequenced in a study of blood T cells in healthy people across ages. Alongside a J-beta primer mix, a sample-barcoded 5' primer served in a second PCR lasting roughly 7 to 12 cycles. Via MiXCR, TCRdb re-called the 5' RACE reads, giving one row per CDR3 protein. The sample yields about 2 million distinct CDR3 sequences, about 49% seen once. The sequenced sample consisted of blood. All receptors derive from a middle-aged woman in good health.

This clonotype was observed a few times. The rearrangement joins TRBV7-2 to TRBJ2-4, with TRBD2 matching 8 bases. V lost 4 bases to trimming and J lost 9 bases; unmatched junction nucleotides: 11. The CDR3 has 15 amino acids. Germline V gene lookup returns CDR1 SGHTA and CDR2 FQGNSA. This CDR3 is CASSSAAGGTGIQYF. The DNA of the CDR3 is TGTGCCAGCAGCTCGGCGGCGGGGGGCACAGGCATTCAGTACTTC.

This clonotype was seen more than once but under ten times. This rearrangement joins TRBV7-2 to TRBJ2-5, with TRBD2 matching over 8 bases. The CDR3 covers 13 residues. The germline V gene has CDR1 SGHTA and CDR2 FQGNSA. V dropped 3 bases and J dropped 4; count of bases not matched to a gene: 1. The CDR3, as DNA: TGTGCCAGCAGCTTTACTAGCGGAGAGACCCAGTACTTC. Translation: CASSFTSGETQYF. The full variable domain, with the rest looked up from reference TRBV7-2 and TRBJ2-5, is GAGVSQSPSNKVTEKGKDVELRCDPISGHTALYWYRQSLGQGLEFLIYFQGNSAPDKSGLPSDRFSAERTGGSVSTLTIQRTQQEDSAVYLCASSFTSGETQYFGPGTRLLVL.

The sample holds a few counts of this clonotype. The chain employs TRBV4-2 and TRBJ2-3; D remains unclear. The CDR3 runs to 16 residues. Germline V gives CDR1 LGHNA, CDR2 YNFKEQ. V was clipped by 1 base and J by 0 bases, with 11 bases between them. CDR3 sequence reads: CASSQVGAASTDTQYF. The CDR3 nucleotides are TGTGCCAGCAGCCAAGTCGGCGCAGCTAGCACAGATACGCAGTATTTT.

V usage is TRBV7-2 and J usage is TRBJ1-2; TRBD1 aligns across 8 bases. Per germline, CDR1 SGHTA and CDR2 FQGNSA. V shed 5 bases and J 4 bases; nucleotides not matched to a gene: 9. The CDR3 is 15 residues long. Here the CDR3 reads CASSRTTGVGYGYTF. In DNA, the CDR3 is TGTGCCAGCAGCCGGACGACAGGGGTGGGCTATGGCTACACCTTC.

The J gene is TRBJ1-5, the V gene TRBV20-1; TRBD1 is a possible D gene (5 bases). Looked up from germline, CDR1 is DFQATT and CDR2 is SNEGSKA (reference sequence). This CDR3 is built from 16 residues. V lost 0 bases to trimming and J lost 1 base, with 13 bases between them. CDR3: CSARDRHAGSNQPQHF. The CDR3 DNA follows: TGCAGTGCTAGAGATAGGCACGCAGGGAGCAATCAGCCCCAGCATTTT.

This clonotype was counted many times. The rearrangement uses TRBV9 and TRBJ2-1; 7 bases line up with TRBD2. The germline V gene has CDR1 SGDLS and CDR2 YYNGEE. V lost 1 base and J lost 4; bases outside the gene matches: 5. The CDR3 is made up of 15 amino acids. Written as DNA, the CDR3 is TGTGCCAGCAGCGTACTTGGGGGGGGTTACAATGAGCAGTTCTTC. Protein product: CASSVLGGGYNEQFF.

This chain's CDR3 is CASSLRQPVNEKLFF. The CDR3 nucleotides read TGTGCCAGCAGCCTCCGACAGCCAGTTAATGAAAAACTGTTTTTT. This rearrangement joins TRBV28 to TRBJ1-4; a possible D gene is TRBD1 (5 bases). The V end lost 6 bases, the J end lost 4 bases, and 15 bases lay between the germline ends. This CDR3 is 15 amino acids long. From germline, CDR1 is MDHEN and CDR2 SYDVKM.

This clonotype has only a few counts. This chain links TRBV4-1 with TRBJ2-5; TRBD2 matches 10 bases. Trimming cost V 5 bases and J 1 base; bases outside gene matches: 4. This CDR3 contains 15 residues. The V gene's germline CDR1 is MGHRA and CDR2 YSYEKL. In DNA form, the CDR3 reads TGCGCCAGCAGCTTTAGCGGGGGGACCCAAGAGACCCAGTACTTC. Protein sequence: CASSFSGGTQETQYF.

There are a few counts of this clonotype. This chain links TRBV18 with TRBJ2-1, with a weak D call TRBD1 (5 bases). Germline V gene lookup returns CDR1 KGHSH and CDR2 LQKENI. This CDR3 contains 14 residues. Trimming removed 4 bases at V and 8 bases at J, with 15 bases between. CDR3 region: CASSLLREGDEQFF. CDR3 sequence (DNA): TGTGCCAGCTCACTTCTTAGGGAAGGGGATGAGCAGTTCTTC.

The CDR3 DNA follows: TGCAGTATCAGGCAAGAGACCCAGTACTTC. Residues: CSIRQETQYF. The V call is TRBV29-1, the J call TRBJ2-5, with unresolved D. The CDR3 consists of 10 residues. Germline V gives CDR1 SQVTM, CDR2 ANQGSEA.

This clonotype was detected only a few times. V and J are TRBV25-1 and TRBJ2-3; TRBD2 is a possible D gene (5 bases). CDR1 and CDR2 (germline): MGHDK, SYGVNS. V lost 5 bases, J lost 0 bases, and 15 bases lay in between. This CDR3 has 16 residues. CDR3 protein: CASSYQTRSSTDTQYF. The CDR3 bases are TGTGCCAGCAGTTACCAAACTAGGAGTAGCACAGATACGCAGTATTTT.

Details on this clonotype: Being one base from a much bigger clone, this may be a read error. The V call is TRBV7-9, the J call TRBJ2-1; 10 bases are a match to TRBD2. The V gene end was trimmed by 5 bases and the J gene end by 8 bases; junction bases not matched to a gene: 12. CDR3 size: 16 residues. Looked up from germline, CDR1 is SEHNR and CDR2 is FQNEAQ (reference sequence). CDR3 nucleotides: TGTGCCAGCAGCCTCCTTGGGAGCGGGGGGGCGCATGAGCAGTTCTTC. Protein: CASSLLGSGGAHEQFF.

In its sample, this clonotype was seen a few times. The rearrangement uses TRBV20-1 and TRBJ2-5, with a tentative D call TRBD1 (6 bases). This CDR3 comprises 15 residues. Germline CDR1 and CDR2: DFQATT and SNEGSKA (reference sequence). Deletions cut 2 bases from V and 2 bases from J, with 15 bases between. The CDR3 region has the DNA TGCAGTGCTAGACCTCCTCTGGACAGACAAGAGACCCAGTACTTC. Its protein product is CSARPPLDRQETQYF.

This clonotype was counted only a few times. The rearrangement joins TRBV20-1 to TRBJ2-5; no definite D call. The CDR3 runs 12 residues. The germline CDR1 and CDR2 sequences are DFQATT and SNEGSKA (reference sequence). V was cut by 2 bases and J by 11 bases, with 15 bases left in between. The CDR3 DNA reads as TGCAGTGCTAGACACGAGTCATCTAAGCAGTACTTC. Its translation: CSARHESSKQYF.

A few counts support this clonotype. V is TRBV7-2 and J is TRBJ1-6; D is undetermined. V shed 1 base and J shed 6 bases, with 10 bases lying between them. CDR3 length: 15 residues. Germline CDR1 reads SGHTA; CDR2 reads FQGNSA. As DNA, the CDR3 is TGTGCCAGCAGCTTAGATATAGGACGTAATTCACCCCTCCACTTT. Translation gives CASSLDIGRNSPLHF.

V gene TRBV7-3 combines with J gene TRBJ2-1; 7 positions match TRBD2. This CDR3 is built from 15 residues. The ends lost 4 bases at V and 7 bases at J; junction bases unmatched: 10. Per germline, CDR1 SGHTA and CDR2 FQGTGA. The CDR3 region has the DNA TGTGCCAGCAGCTCCCCTAGCGGTCGAAGTAATGAGCAGTTCTTC. This codes for CASSSPSGRSNEQFF. Complete variable domain (other parts from reference TRBV7-3 and TRBJ2-1): GAGVSQTPSNKVTEKGKYVELRCDPISGHTALYWYRQSLGQGPEFLIYFQGTGAADDSGLPNDRFFAVRPEGSVSTLKIQRTERGDSAVYLCASSSPSGRSNEQFFGPGTRLTVL.

This clonotype was observed a handful of times. This sequence joins TRBV15 and TRBJ2-6; 7 positions match TRBD1. In germline, CDR1 is LNHNV, CDR2 YYDKDF (reference sequence). The V and J ends lost 5 bases and 4 bases, in that order; junction bases with no gene match: 8. CDR3 length equals 16 residues. The CDR3 sequence is CATSPTTGEGANVLTF. Here the CDR3 DNA reads TGTGCCACCAGCCCGACTACAGGGGAAGGGGCCAACGTCCTGACTTTC.

The chain couples TRBV7-2 to TRBJ2-3; perhaps TRBD2 as D (7 bases). Germline-derived CDR1 and CDR2 are SGHTA and FQGNSA. The CDR3 is 16 amino acids. Trimming took 4 bases from V and 3 from J, leaving 17 bases between them. CDR3 coding DNA: TGTGCCAGCAGCTACGGGGCGGGGGCGGTGACAGATACGCAGTATTTT. Its translation: CASSYGAGAVTDTQYF.

The chain uses TRBV6-1 and TRBJ2-7, with TRBD1 matching over 10 bases. CDR1 is MNHNS, CDR2 SASEGT, per germline. V was clipped by 6 bases and J by 4 bases; unmatched bases: 9. This CDR3 has 15 amino acids. CDR3 residues: CASRTGTGVKYEQYF. CDR3 DNA sequence: TGTGCCAGCAGGACCGGGACAGGGGTCAAGTACGAGCAGTACTTC.

This clonotype was detected a few times. J is TRBJ2-1 and V is TRBV5-1; D remains unclear. The CDR3 is made up of 16 amino acids. Germline CDR1 reads SGHRS; CDR2 reads YFSETQ. V lost 0 bases to trimming and J lost 7 bases, with 17 bases between them. The CDR3, as DNA: TGCGCCAGCAGCTTGGTTATGGGCGTCGTCGGGAATGAGCAGTTCTTC. Encoded protein: CASSLVMGVVGNEQFF.

The chain recombines TRBV29-1 with TRBJ2-5; TRBD1 matches 7 bases. Trimming removed 5 bases from V and 11 bases from J; junction bases left unmatched: 11. The CDR3 is made up of 12 amino acids. CDR1 and CDR2 (germline): SQVTM, ANQGSEA. CDR3 loop: CSVTQGINEQYF. The CDR3 DNA reads TGCAGCGTTACACAGGGGATCAATGAGCAGTACTTC.

This clonotype was detected a few times. The genes are TRBV6-5 and TRBJ2-7; D possibly corresponds to TRBD2 (6 bases). From germline, CDR1 is MNHEY and CDR2 SVGAGI. Trimming took 6 bases from V and 2 from J, leaving 17 bases between them. The CDR3 loop spans 15 amino acids. CDR3 in DNA: TGTGCCAGCAGCTCGAGCGCGGCTAGCGCCTACGAGCAGTACTTC. Translated, it gives CASSSSAASAYEQYF.

The gene calls are TRBV3-1 and TRBJ2-4; D may match TRBD1 or TRBD2 (5 bases each). Germline CDR1 reads LGHDT; CDR2 reads YNNKEL (reference sequence). Trimming removed 1 base from V and 3 bases from J, with 10 bases in between. This CDR3 is 15 amino acids long. The CDR3 bases are TGTGCCAGCAGCCAAGTCGGGACGGACAAAAACATTCAGTACTTC. Translated, it gives CASSQVGTDKNIQYF.

This clonotype was observed a few times. The J gene is TRBJ2-5, the V gene TRBV5-1; 9 nucleotides align to TRBD1. Judging by the DNA end, TRBJ2-7 fits better; the J call may be wrong. Germline V lookup: CDR1 SGHRS, CDR2 YFSETQ. This CDR3 region has 17 residues. The CDR3 here is CASSLVGQGKRAYEQYF. As DNA, the CDR3 is TGCGCCAGCAGCTTGGTTGGACAGGGGAAGAGGGCTTACGAGCAGTACTTC.

In its sample, this clonotype was seen a few times. V usage is TRBV28 and J usage is TRBJ2-3, with D maybe TRBD2 (6 bases). V lost 8 bases, J lost 2 bases, and 17 bases lay in between. Germline lookup yields CDR1 MDHEN and CDR2 SYDVKM. The CDR3 length is 15 residues. The CDR3 loop reads CASAPGGTNTDTQYF. The CDR3 DNA reads TGTGCCAGCGCTCCCGGGGGTACCAACACAGATACGCAGTATTTT.

This clonotype was found a few times. V gene TRBV27 combines with J gene TRBJ2-3; the D gene is possibly TRBD2 (5 bases). Trimming pared 5 bases from V and 2 bases from J, leaving 23 bases between. The length of the CDR3 is 18 residues. Per the germline V gene, CDR1 is MNHEY and CDR2 is SMNVEV (reference sequence). CDR3 sequence: CASSKKGILSGLTDTQYF. DNA of the CDR3: TGTGCCAGCAGTAAGAAAGGGATTTTGAGCGGCCTCACAGATACGCAGTATTTT.

The chain recombines TRBV27 with TRBJ2-7, with TRBD1 identical over 11 bases. The CDR3 length is 15 residues. V trimming: 5 bases; J trimming: 4 bases; junction bases outside the gene matches: 7. Germline values: CDR1 MNHEY, CDR2 SMNVEV (reference sequence). The CDR3 DNA reads TGTGCCAGCAGTCCGTGGACAGGGGGCATGTACGAGCAGTACTTC. The encoded protein is CASSPWTGGMYEQYF.

This clonotype was observed a handful of times. The chain joins TRBV12-3 or TRBV12-4 to TRBJ1-5; 7 bases match TRBD1. The CDR3 covers 14 residues. Trimming removed 2 bases from V and 6 bases from J; junction bases left unmatched: 4. CDR3 sequence (DNA): TGTGCCAGCAGTTTACGACAGGGCACTCAGCCCCAGCATTTT. Translated: CASSLRQGTQPQHF.

V and J are TRBV2 and TRBJ2-1; D is unresolved. The CDR3 has 14 amino acids. Trimming took off 8 bases at V and 12 bases at J, with 23 bases between the two ends. Germline V CDR1 and CDR2: SNHLY, FYNNEI. CDR3 sequence (DNA): TGTGCCAGCCTACCCCCAGGTTCTACGCTTCGGCAGTTCTTC. Protein product: CASLPPGSTLRQFF.